This TCR beta chain emerged from a study of blood T cell repertoires in COVID-19. As for the study in general: Some COVID-19 samples were acute and others convalescent; all came from the United States, Italy and Spain. T cells, B-cell-depleted T cells, or PBMCs provided the cDNA or gDNA that served as material.

The age range of participants was 18 to 89 years, with residence in about two dozen US areas. Participants' reported clinical history set cohort assignment. The V and J ends lost 4 bases and 7 bases, in that order; junction bases with no gene match: 19. Germline V gene lookup returns CDR1 SGHAT and CDR2 FQNNGV. CDR3 size: 17 residues. Assay used: immunoSEQ multiplex PCR; TCRdb lists only in-frame clones, some missing. The table includes roughly 250,000 clones, 70% to 90% detected once. Sequencing used PBMCs or T cells enriched from blood (not recorded which). This rearrangement joins TRBV11-2 to TRBJ2-7, with 7 bases fitting TRBD2. The TCR sequence derives from a woman aged 45-60 years who had recovered from COVID-19. CDR3 nucleotide sequence: TGTGCCAGCAGCTCACTCCGGGGGGTAACCTTTGGACGGGAGCAGTACTTC. Protein: CASSSLRGVTFGREQYF.